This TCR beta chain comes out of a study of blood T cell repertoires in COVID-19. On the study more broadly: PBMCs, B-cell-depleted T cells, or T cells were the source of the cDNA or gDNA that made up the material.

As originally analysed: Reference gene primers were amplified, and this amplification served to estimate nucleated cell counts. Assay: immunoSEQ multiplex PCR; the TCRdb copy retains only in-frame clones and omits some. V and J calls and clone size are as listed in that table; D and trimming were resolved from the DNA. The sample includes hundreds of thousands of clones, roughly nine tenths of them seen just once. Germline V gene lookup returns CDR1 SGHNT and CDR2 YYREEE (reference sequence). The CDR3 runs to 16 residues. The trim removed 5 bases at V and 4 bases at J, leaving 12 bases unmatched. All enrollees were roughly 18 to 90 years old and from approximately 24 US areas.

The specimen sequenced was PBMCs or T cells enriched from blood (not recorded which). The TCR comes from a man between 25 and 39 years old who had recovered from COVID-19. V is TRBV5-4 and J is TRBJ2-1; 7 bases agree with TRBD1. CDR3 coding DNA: TGTGCCAGCAGTCTCGCAGACAGGGATATTTACAATGAGCAGTTCTTC. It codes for CASSLADRDIYNEQFF.